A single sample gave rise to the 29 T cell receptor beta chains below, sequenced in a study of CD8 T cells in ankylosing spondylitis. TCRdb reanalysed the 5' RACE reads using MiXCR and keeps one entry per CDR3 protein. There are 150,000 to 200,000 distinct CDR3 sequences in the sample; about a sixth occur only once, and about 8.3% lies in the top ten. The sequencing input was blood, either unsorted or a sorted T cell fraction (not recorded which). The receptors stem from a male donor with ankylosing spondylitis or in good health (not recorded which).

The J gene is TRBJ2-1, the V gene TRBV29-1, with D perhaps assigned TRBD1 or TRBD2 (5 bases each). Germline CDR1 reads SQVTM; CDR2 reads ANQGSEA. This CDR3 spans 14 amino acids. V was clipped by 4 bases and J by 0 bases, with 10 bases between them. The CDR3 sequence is CSVAGTVSYNEQFF. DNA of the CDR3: TGCAGCGTTGCCGGGACGGTCTCCTACAATGAGCAGTTCTTC.

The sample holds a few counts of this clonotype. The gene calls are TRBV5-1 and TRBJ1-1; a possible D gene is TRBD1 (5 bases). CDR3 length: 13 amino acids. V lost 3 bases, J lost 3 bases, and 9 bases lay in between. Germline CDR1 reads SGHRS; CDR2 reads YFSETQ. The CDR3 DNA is TGCGCCAGCAGCTACGGGACCTACACTGAAGCTTTCTTT. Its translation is CASSYGTYTEAFF.

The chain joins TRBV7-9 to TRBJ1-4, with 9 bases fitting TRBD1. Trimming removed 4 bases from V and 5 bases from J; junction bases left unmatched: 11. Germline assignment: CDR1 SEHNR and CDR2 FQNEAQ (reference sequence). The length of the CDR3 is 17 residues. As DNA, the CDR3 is TGTGCCAGCAGCTCAAGGCATGGGGACAGGGTAAATGAAAAACTGTTTTTT. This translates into CASSSRHGDRVNEKLFF.

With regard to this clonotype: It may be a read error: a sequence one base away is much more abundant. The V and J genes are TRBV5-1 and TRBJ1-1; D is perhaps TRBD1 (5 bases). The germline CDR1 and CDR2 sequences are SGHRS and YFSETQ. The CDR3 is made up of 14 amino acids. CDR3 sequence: CASSLEGVGTGAFF. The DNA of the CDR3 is TGCGCCAGCAGCTTGGAAGGGGTGGGCACTGGAGCTTTCTTT.

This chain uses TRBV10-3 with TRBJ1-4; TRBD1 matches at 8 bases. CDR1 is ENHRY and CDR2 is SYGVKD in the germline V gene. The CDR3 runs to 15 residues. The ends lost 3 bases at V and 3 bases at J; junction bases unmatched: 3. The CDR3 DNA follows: TGTGCCATCAGTGACTCGGGACAGGCTAATGAAAAACTGTTTTTT. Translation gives CAISDSGQANEKLFF.

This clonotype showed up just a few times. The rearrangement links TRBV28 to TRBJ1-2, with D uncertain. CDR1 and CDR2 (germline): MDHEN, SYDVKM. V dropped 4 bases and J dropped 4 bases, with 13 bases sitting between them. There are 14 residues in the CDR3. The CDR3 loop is CASSSTVAPYGYTF. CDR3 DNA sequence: TGTGCCAGCAGTTCCACTGTGGCCCCCTATGGCTACACCTTC.

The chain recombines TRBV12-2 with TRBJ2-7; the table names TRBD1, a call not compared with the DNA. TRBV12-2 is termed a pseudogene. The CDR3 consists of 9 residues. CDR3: CASWDSLPF. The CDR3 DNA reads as TGTGCAAGTTGGGACAGTCTTCCCTTC.

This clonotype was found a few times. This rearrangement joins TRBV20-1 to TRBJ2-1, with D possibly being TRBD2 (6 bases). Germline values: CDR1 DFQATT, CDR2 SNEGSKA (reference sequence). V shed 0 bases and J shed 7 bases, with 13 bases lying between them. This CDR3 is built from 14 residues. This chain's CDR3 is CSAREWDSSNEQFF. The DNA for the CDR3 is TGCAGTGCTAGAGAATGGGACTCAAGTAATGAGCAGTTCTTC.

CDR3 nucleotide sequence: TGTGCCAGCAGCGGATGGGACAGGGGAAACACCGGGGAGCTGTTTTTT. This translates into CASSGWDRGNTGELFF. The chain is built from TRBV9 and TRBJ2-2; 10 positions match TRBD1. The V segment lost 3 bases and the J segment 2 bases; nucleotides outside the gene matches: 4. This CDR3 is built from 16 residues. CDR1 is SGDLS and CDR2 is YYNGEE in the germline V gene.

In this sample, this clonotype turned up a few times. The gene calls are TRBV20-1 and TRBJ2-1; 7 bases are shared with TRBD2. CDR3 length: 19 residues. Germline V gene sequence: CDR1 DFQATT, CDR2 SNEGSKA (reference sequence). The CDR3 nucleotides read TGCAGCCAGCGGGGTGTGAGGCGGGCGATACAGAGCTCCTACAATGAGCAGTTCTTC. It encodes CSQRGVRRAIQSSYNEQFF.

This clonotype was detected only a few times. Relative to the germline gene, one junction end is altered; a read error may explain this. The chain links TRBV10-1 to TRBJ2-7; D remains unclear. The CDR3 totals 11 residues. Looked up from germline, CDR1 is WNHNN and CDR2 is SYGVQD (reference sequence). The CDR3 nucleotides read TGCGCCAGCAGTGAGTCCTCCGAGCAGTACTTC. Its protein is CASSESSEQYF.

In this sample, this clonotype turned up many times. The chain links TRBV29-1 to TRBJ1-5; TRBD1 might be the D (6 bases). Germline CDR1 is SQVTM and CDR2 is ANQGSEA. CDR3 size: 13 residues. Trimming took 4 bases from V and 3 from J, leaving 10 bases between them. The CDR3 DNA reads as TGCAGCGTTGCTGGGGGCTTCAATCAGCCCCAGCATTTT. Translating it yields CSVAGGFNQPQHF. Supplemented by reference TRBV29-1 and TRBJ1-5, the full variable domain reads SAVISQKPSRDICQRGTSLTIQCQVDSQVTMMFWYRQQPGQSLTLIATANQGSEATYESGFVIDKFPISRPNLTFSTLTVSNMSPEDSSIYLCSVAGGFNQPQHFGDGTRLSIL.

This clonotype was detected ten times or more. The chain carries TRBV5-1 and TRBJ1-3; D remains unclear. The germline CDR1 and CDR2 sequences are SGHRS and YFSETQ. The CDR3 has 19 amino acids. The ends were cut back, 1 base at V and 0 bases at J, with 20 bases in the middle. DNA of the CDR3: TGCGCCAGCAGCTTGATATTCGGGAACCACCCAAACTCTGGAAACACCATATATTTT. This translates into CASSLIFGNHPNSGNTIYF.

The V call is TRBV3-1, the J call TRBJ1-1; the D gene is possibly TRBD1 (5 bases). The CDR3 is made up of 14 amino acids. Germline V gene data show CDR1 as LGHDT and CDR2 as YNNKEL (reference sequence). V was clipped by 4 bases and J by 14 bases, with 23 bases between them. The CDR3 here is CASSRLQARDPSFF. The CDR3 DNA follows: TGTGCCAGCAGCCGACTCCAGGCCCGGGACCCGTCGTTCTTT. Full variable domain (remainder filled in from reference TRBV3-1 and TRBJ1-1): DTAVSQTPKYLVTQMGNDKSIKCEQNLGHDTMYWYKQDSKKFLKIMFSYNNKELIINETVPNRFSPKSPDKAHLNLHINSLELGDSAVYFCASSRLQARDPSFFGQGTRLTVV.

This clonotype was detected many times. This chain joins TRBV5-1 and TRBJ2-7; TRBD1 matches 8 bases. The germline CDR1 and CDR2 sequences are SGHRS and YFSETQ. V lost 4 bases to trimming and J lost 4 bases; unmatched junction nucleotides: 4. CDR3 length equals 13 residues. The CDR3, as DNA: TGCGCCAGCAGCGATGACAGGGGATACGAGCAGTACTTC. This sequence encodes CASSDDRGYEQYF. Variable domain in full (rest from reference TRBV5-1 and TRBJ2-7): KAGVTQTPRYLIKTRGQQVTLSCSPISGHRSVSWYQQTPGQGLQFLFEYFSETQRNKGNFPGRFSGRQFSNSRSEMNVSTLELGDSALYLCASSDDRGYEQYFGPGTRLTVT.

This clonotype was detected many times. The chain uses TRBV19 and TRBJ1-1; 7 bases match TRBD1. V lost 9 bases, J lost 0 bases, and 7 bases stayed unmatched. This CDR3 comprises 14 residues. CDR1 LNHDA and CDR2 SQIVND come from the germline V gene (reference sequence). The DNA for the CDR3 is TGTGCCAGCCGAAAGGGACAGTTGAACACTGAAGCTTTCTTT. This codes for CASRKGQLNTEAFF.

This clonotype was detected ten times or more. CDR3 sequence reads: CASSPGSGYGYTF. DNA for the CDR3: TGTGCCAGCTCACCAGGGAGCGGCTATGGCTACACCTTC. The chain is built from TRBV18 and TRBJ1-2, with no clear D. Germline CDR1 KGHSH, CDR2 LQKENI. This CDR3 is built from 13 residues. V was shortened by 2 bases and J by 4 bases, with 8 bases between the two germline ends.

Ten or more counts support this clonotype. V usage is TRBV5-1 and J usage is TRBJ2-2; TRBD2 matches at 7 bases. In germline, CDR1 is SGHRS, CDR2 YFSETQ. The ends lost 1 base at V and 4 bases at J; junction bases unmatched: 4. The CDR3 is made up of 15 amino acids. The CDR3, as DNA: TGCGCCAGCAGCTTGACGACGGGGGGCACCGGGGAGCTGTTTTTT. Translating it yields CASSLTTGGTGELFF.

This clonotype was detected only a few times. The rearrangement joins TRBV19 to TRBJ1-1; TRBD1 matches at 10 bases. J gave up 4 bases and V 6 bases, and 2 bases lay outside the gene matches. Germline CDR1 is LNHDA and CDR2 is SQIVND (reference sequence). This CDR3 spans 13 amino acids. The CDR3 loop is CASRDRGGTEAFF. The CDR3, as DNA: TGTGCCAGTAGGGACAGGGGGGGCACTGAAGCTTTCTTT.

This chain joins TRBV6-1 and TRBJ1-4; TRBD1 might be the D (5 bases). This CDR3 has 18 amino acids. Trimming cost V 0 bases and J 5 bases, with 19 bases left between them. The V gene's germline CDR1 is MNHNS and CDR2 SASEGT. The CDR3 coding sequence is TGTGCCAGCAGTGAAGCCCCCCCCGGAAGGGGACTCAATGAAAAACTGTTTTTT. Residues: CASSEAPPGRGLNEKLFF.

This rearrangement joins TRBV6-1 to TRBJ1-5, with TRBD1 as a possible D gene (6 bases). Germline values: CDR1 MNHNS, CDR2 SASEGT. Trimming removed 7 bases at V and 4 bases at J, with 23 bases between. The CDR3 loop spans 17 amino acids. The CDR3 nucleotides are TGTGCCAGCATCTCCGAGTCCAGCAGGGGAGGGAATCAGCCCCAGCATTTT. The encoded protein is CASISESSRGGNQPQHF.

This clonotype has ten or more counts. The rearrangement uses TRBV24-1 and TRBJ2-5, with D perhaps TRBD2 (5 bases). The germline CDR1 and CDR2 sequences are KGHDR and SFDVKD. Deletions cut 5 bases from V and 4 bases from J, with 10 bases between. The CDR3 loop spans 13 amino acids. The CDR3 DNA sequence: TGTGCCACCAGTGCGTGGGAGCTAGAGACCCAGTACTTC. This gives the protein CATSAWELETQYF.

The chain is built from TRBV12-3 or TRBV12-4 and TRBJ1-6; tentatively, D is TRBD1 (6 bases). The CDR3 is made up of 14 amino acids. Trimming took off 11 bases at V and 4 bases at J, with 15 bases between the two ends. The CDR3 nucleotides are TGTGCCTCCTCCTCGGGGGCGTATAATTCACCCCTCCACTTT. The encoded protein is CASSSGAYNSPLHF.

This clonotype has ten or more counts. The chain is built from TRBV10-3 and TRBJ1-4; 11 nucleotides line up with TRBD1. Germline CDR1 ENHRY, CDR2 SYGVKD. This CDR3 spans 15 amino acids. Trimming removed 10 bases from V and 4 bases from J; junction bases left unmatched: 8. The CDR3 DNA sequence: TGTGCCACCACGAGGACAGGGGGCCTTAATGAAAAACTGTTTTTT. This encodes CATTRTGGLNEKLFF.

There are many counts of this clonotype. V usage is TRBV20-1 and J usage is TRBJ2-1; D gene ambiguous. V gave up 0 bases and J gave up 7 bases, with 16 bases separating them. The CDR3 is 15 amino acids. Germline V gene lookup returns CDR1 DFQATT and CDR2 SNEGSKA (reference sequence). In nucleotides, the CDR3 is TGCAGTGCTAGAGATCACATGGCTGGATTTAATGAGCAGTTCTTC. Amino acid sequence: CSARDHMAGFNEQFF.

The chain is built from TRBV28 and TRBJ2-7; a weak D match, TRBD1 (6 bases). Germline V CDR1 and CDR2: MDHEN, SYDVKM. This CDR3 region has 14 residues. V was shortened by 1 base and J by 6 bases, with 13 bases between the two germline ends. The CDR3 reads CASSLYRALGEQYF. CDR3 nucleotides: TGTGCCAGCAGTTTATACAGGGCGTTGGGCGAGCAGTACTTC.

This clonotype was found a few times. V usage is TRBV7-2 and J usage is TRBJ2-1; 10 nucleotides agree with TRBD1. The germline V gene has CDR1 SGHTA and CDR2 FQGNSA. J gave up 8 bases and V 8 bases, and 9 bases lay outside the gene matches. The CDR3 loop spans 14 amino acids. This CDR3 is CASGLDRGVDEQFF. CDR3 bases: TGTGCCAGCGGCCTGGACAGGGGGGTCGATGAGCAGTTCTTC. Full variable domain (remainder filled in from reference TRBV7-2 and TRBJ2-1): GAGVSQSPSNKVTEKGKDVELRCDPISGHTALYWYRQSLGQGLEFLIYFQGNSAPDKSGLPSDRFSAERTGGSVSTLTIQRTQQEDSAVYLCASGLDRGVDEQFFGPGTRLTVL.

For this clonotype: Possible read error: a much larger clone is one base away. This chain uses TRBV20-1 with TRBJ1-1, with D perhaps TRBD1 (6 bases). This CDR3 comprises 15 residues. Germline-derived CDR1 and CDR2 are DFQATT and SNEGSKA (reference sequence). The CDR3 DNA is TGCAGTGCTAGAGTTCCGGGGGCGCAGAACACTAAAGCTTTCTTT. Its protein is CSARVPGAQNTKAFF.

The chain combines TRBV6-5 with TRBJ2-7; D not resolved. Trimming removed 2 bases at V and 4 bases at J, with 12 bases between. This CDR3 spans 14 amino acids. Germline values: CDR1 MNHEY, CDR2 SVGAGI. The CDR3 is CASSYTVPPYEQYF. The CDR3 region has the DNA TGTGCCAGCAGTTACACAGTGCCACCATACGAGCAGTACTTC.